This TCR beta chain was identified during a study of T cell repertoires in cytomegalovirus infection. Study-level information: Carrying CMV and the relevant HLA type showed in public TCR beta signatures.

The germline gives CDR1 SEHNR, CDR2 FQNEAQ (reference sequence). The CDR3 length is 15 residues. The V gene lost 5 bases and the J gene lost 6 bases, with 16 bases spanning the gap. TCRdb re-called the reads through MiXCR, storing one row per CDR3 protein. The data hold approximately 150,000 distinct CDR3 sequences, with approximately 17% observed a single time. This sequence joins TRBV7-9 and TRBJ2-2; D is possibly TRBD1 (5 bases). This clonotype originated in a human donor in good health (CMV status not recorded). Some clones in this sample may be carry-over from other donors' samples. Sequencing used CD8+ T cells from PBMCs. The DNA for the CDR3 is TGTGCCAGCAGCCCCGGAGACAGACGGGCCGGGGAGCTGTTTTTT. Translating gives CASSPGDRRAGELFF.